These 18 T cell receptor beta chains were sequenced from one sample in a study of blood T cell repertoires in COVID-19. Measured with immunoSEQ multiplex PCR; TCRdb has only the in-frame clones, and not every one. Among hundreds of thousands of clones, 85% were seen once, and the ten largest hold 1.9%. What was sequenced was PBMCs or T cells enriched from blood (not recorded which). These receptors were taken from a woman in her 30s who had been exposed to COVID-19.

The chain links TRBV29-1 to TRBJ2-3; no clear D. V was trimmed by 4 bases and J by 6 bases, leaving 8 bases between them. Germline V lookup: CDR1 SQVTM, CDR2 ANQGSEA. This CDR3 has 11 residues. CDR3 residues: CSVGSGDTQYF. CDR3 DNA sequence: TGCAGCGTTGGGAGTGGGGATACGCAGTATTTT.

V gene TRBV4-2 combines with J gene TRBJ2-7, with TRBD2 identical over 9 bases. Per germline, CDR1 LGHNA and CDR2 YNFKEQ. The CDR3 has 16 amino acids. The J segment lost 2 bases and the V segment lost 0 bases, leaving 5 bases of the junction unmatched. CDR3 amino acids: CASSQDRTSAPYEQYF. CDR3 in DNA: TGTGCCAGCAGCCAAGATCGGACTAGCGCGCCCTACGAGCAGTACTTC.

The gene calls are TRBV28 and TRBJ2-4; possible D gene TRBD1, 5 bases. The CDR3 has 17 residues. CDR1 and CDR2 (germline): MDHEN, SYDVKM. Trimming pared 4 bases from V and 1 base from J, leaving 17 bases between. The CDR3 DNA sequence: TGTGCCAGCAGTTCCCCGGTAGGACATGGGGCCAAAAACATTCAGTACTTC. Protein product: CASSSPVGHGAKNIQYF.

Concerning this clone: This may be a read error: a much more frequent sequence differs by one nucleotide. The chain employs TRBV9 and TRBJ2-1, with TRBD2 matching over 8 bases. The germline V gene encodes CDR1 SGDLS and CDR2 YYNGEE. CDR3 length: 15 amino acids. The junction had 10 bases not matched to a gene; V was cut back by 4 bases and J by 7 bases. The CDR3 protein is CASSLPGTGGNEQFF. The CDR3 DNA reads as TGTGCCAGCAGCCTACCGGGGACGGGGGGGAATGAGCAGTTCTTC.

The chain is built from TRBV4-3 and TRBJ2-3; 7 nucleotides agree with TRBD1. The germline CDR1 and CDR2 sequences are LGHNA and YSLEER. The CDR3 totals 16 residues. The ends lost 0 bases at V and 0 bases at J; junction bases unmatched: 3. CDR3 DNA: TGCGCCAGCAGCCAAGAAGGGGGCAGAAGCACAGATACGCAGTATTTT. This translates into CASSQEGGRSTDTQYF.

The rearrangement joins TRBV28 to TRBJ2-1; 10 nucleotides line up with TRBD2. Germline-derived CDR1 and CDR2 are MDHEN and SYDVKM. After removal of 6 bases from V and 7 bases from J, the junction contained 12 bases not matched to a gene. This CDR3 is built from 16 residues. The CDR3 loop is CASRTAAGGPYNEQFF. DNA of the CDR3: TGTGCCAGCAGGACAGCAGCGGGGGGGCCGTATAATGAGCAGTTCTTC.

This chain uses TRBV4-2 with TRBJ1-2; D remains unclear. The germline V gene has CDR1 LGHNA and CDR2 YNFKEQ. The CDR3 runs 12 residues. The V and J ends lost 4 bases and 5 bases respectively, with 8 bases between them. CDR3 in DNA: TGTGCCAGCAGCCGAGACGGTTATGGCTACACCTTC. It specifies CASSRDGYGYTF.

The chain has TRBV5-1 and TRBJ2-3, with 7 bases fitting TRBD1. Germline loops: CDR1 SGHRS, CDR2 YFSETQ. The ends lost 0 bases at V and 0 bases at J; junction bases unmatched: 4. The CDR3 totals 16 residues. CDR3 protein: CASSLDQGVSTDTQYF. The CDR3 DNA follows: TGCGCCAGCAGCTTGGATCAGGGGGTGAGCACAGATACGCAGTATTTT.

This CDR3 reads CASSLTAREKLTEQYF. In DNA form, the CDR3 reads TGTGCCAGCAGCTTGACGGCACGGGAGAAGCTTACCGAGCAGTACTTC. The V and J genes are TRBV7-8 and TRBJ2-7, with D perhaps matching TRBD2 (6 bases). This CDR3 has 16 residues. V gave up 3 bases and J gave up 6 bases, with 21 bases separating them. CDR1 is SGHVS, CDR2 FQNEAQ, per germline.

The V gene is TRBV11-2, the J gene TRBJ2-7; TRBD2 matches at 9 bases. CDR1 is SGHAT, CDR2 FQNNGV, per germline. The CDR3 contains 18 residues. J gave up 1 base and V 6 bases, and 16 bases lay outside the gene matches. DNA of the CDR3: TGTGCCAGCAGACTGAGGGCGGTAGCGGGGGACTTTTCCTACGAGCAGTACTTC. It translates to CASRLRAVAGDFSYEQYF.

With regard to this clone: Other DNA sequences in this sample translate to the same CDR3. The chain couples TRBV18 to TRBJ2-7, with D perhaps TRBD1 (7 bases). Germline lookup yields CDR1 KGHSH and CDR2 LQKENI. This CDR3 has 14 residues. Trimming removed 2 bases at V and 4 bases at J, with 12 bases between. CDR3 coding DNA: TGTGCCAGCTCACCAGGATCAGGGGGGTACGAGCAGTACTTC. Protein product: CASSPGSGGYEQYF.

The chain combines TRBV5-6 with TRBJ1-5; D is undetermined. Germline V lookup: CDR1 SGHDT, CDR2 YYEEEE. CDR3 size: 16 residues. Trimming left V 4 bases short and J 0 bases short, with 14 bases between. The CDR3 reads CASSASEGYSNQPQHF. The CDR3 bases are TGTGCCAGCAGCGCGAGTGAGGGCTATAGCAATCAGCCCCAGCATTTT.

The chain combines TRBV2 with TRBJ2-3; 7 bases map to TRBD1. Germline-derived CDR1 and CDR2 are SNHLY and FYNNEI. V gave up 6 bases and J gave up 6 bases; unmatched junction bases: 9. The CDR3 has 14 amino acids. The CDR3 loop reads CASSERTGDDTQYF. CDR3 nucleotide sequence: TGTGCCAGCAGCGAGAGAACAGGGGACGATACGCAGTATTTT.

The V and J genes are TRBV5-1 and TRBJ2-3; 12 positions agree with TRBD2. This CDR3 region has 15 residues. Germline V gene lookup returns CDR1 SGHRS and CDR2 YFSETQ. V dropped 7 bases and J dropped 0; count of bases not matched to a gene: 3. The CDR3 nucleotides are TGCGCCAGCGGGACTAGCGGGCATAGCACAGATACGCAGTATTTT. Its protein is CASGTSGHSTDTQYF.

The chain couples TRBV2 to TRBJ1-5; 7 nucleotides align to TRBD1. Germline CDR1 and CDR2: SNHLY and FYNNEI. Losses at the gene ends were 4 bases for V and 6 bases for J; bases not matched to a gene: 12. The CDR3 is 16 residues long. The CDR3, as DNA: TGTGCCAGCAGTGTGACAGGGAGGCTCGGCGGTCAGCCCCAGCATTTT. Amino acids: CASSVTGRLGGQPQHF.

This clone appeared many times. The rearrangement uses TRBV10-3 and TRBJ2-7, with 9 nucleotides matching TRBD1. This CDR3 contains 13 residues. The ends lost 2 bases at V and 6 bases at J; junction bases unmatched: 2. Germline V gene lookup returns CDR1 ENHRY and CDR2 SYGVKD. In nucleotides, the CDR3 is TGTGCCATCAGTGAGGGGACAGGGCCCGAGCAGTACTTC. This translates into CAISEGTGPEQYF.

This clone was seen a single time. J is TRBJ2-7 and V is TRBV5-1, with TRBD1 matching over 7 bases. The CDR3 sequence is 13 residues long. Germline V gene sequence: CDR1 SGHRS, CDR2 YFSETQ. Trimming took 5 bases from V and 2 from J; bases not matched to a gene: 4. CDR3: CASRGTVPYEQYF. In nucleotides, the CDR3 is TGCGCCAGCAGGGGGACAGTACCCTACGAGCAGTACTTC.

In this sample, this clone turned up once. This chain links TRBV7-2 with TRBJ1-2, with 7 bases aligning to TRBD1. Germline-derived CDR1 and CDR2 are SGHTA and FQGNSA. This CDR3 region has 15 residues. J was trimmed by 3 bases and V by 0 bases; bases with no gene match: 4. For the CDR3, the DNA is TGTGCCAGCAGCTTAGCCGAAGGGGGCGACTATGGCTACACCTTC. It specifies CASSLAEGGDYGYTF.